Included here is one TCR beta chain sequence, with context. This entry comes from a study of control samples from healthy donors and cancer patients. Generated by immunoSEQ multiplex PCR, the TCRdb table keeps only in-frame clones and is missing some. The sample consists of 250,000 to 300,000 clones, roughly four fifths of them appearing once. Sequencing used PBMCs. This receptor was taken from a woman aged 60 to 75 with lung cancer.

As DNA, the CDR3 is TGTGCCAGCAGCTTAGATAGTTCCGGGGAGCTGTTTTTT. This translates into CASSLDSSGELFF. J is TRBJ2-2 and V is TRBV7-9; the D is unclear. V was trimmed by 1 base and J by 6 bases, leaving 6 bases between them. In germline, CDR1 is SEHNR, CDR2 FQNEAQ (reference sequence). This CDR3 has 13 amino acids.